The 23 T cell receptor beta chains below were found in one sample sequenced in a study of shared clonotypes between healthy human individuals. Repertoires were generated with immunoSEQ multiplex PCR, while TCRdb's copy carries only in-frame clones and drops some. The sample shows around 1,100,000 clones, 60% to 85% of them seen only once. The material sequenced was memory CD4+ T cells from PBMCs. Subset: CD45RA-negative fraction. The receptors derive from a man between 18 and 29 years old in good health. Some clones in this sample may be carry-over from other donors' samples.

The rearrangement uses TRBV7-9 and TRBJ1-5; D gene ambiguous. Trimming left V 3 bases short and J 0 bases short, with 6 bases between. Germline V lookup: CDR1 SEHNR, CDR2 FQNEAQ (reference sequence). This CDR3 has 14 amino acids. Written as DNA, the CDR3 is TGTGCCAGCAGCTTCGAATATAGCAATCAGCCCCAGCATTTT. Translated, it gives CASSFEYSNQPQHF.

This clone has a count of ten or more. The same CDR3 arises from other DNA sequences in this sample as well. This chain's CDR3 is CASSQDQGISYEQYF. CDR3 bases: TGCGCCAGCAGCCAAGATCAAGGCATTTCCTACGAGCAGTACTTC. The chain joins TRBV4-3 to TRBJ2-7; D ambiguous. The CDR3 contains 15 residues. Trimming removed 0 bases from V and 1 base from J, with 10 bases in between. Germline CDR1 reads LGHNA; CDR2 reads YSLEER.

The chain has TRBV25-1 and TRBJ1-6; TRBD1 is a possible D gene (6 bases). V was cut by 7 bases and J by 6 bases, with 16 bases left in between. Germline assignment: CDR1 MGHDK and CDR2 SYGVNS. The CDR3 is 15 amino acids. The CDR3 region is CASTESGQPNSPLHF. In DNA form, the CDR3 reads TGTGCCAGCACCGAAAGCGGACAGCCTAATTCACCCCTCCACTTT.

The chain has TRBV2 and TRBJ1-1; D is unresolved. Looked up from germline, CDR1 is SNHLY and CDR2 is FYNNEI. V was trimmed by 4 bases and J by 2 bases, leaving 8 bases between them. This CDR3 has 13 residues. In DNA, the CDR3 is TGTGCCAGCAGTGTCGGGCTCAACACTGAAGCTTTCTTT. Amino acids: CASSVGLNTEAFF.

This clone occurred a few times. The CDR3 DNA reads as TGTGCCAGCAGTTTAAGGGCGGGGATACAAGAGACCCAGTACTTC. Its translation: CASSLRAGIQETQYF. The chain couples TRBV27 to TRBJ2-5, with a possible D match to TRBD2 (6 bases). Germline-derived CDR1 and CDR2 are MNHEY and SMNVEV (reference sequence). The ends were cut back, 2 bases at V and 2 bases at J, with 12 bases in the middle. The CDR3 loop spans 15 amino acids.

In DNA form, the CDR3 reads TGTGCCAGCAGCCTCCGCCCAATAACTAGCGGGGTTCCCTACGAGCAGTACTTC. It encodes CASSLRPITSGVPYEQYF. The V call is TRBV7-8, the J call TRBJ2-7, with 10 bases fitting TRBD2. Germline loops: CDR1 SGHVS, CDR2 FQNEAQ. The V gene end was trimmed by 5 bases and the J gene end by 2 bases; junction bases not matched to a gene: 15. This CDR3 is 18 amino acids long.

As for this clone: A much larger clone differs by one base, so this may be a read error. The chain uses TRBV6-6 and TRBJ1-1; the match to TRBD1 covers 10 bases. CDR3 length: 14 amino acids. In germline, CDR1 is MNHNY, CDR2 SVGAGI (reference sequence). Trimming at V came to 6 bases and at J to 0 bases, leaving 1 base not matched to a gene. CDR3 coding DNA: TGTGCCAGCAGGGGGACAGGGGTGAACACTGAAGCTTTCTTT. Protein product: CASRGTGVNTEAFF.

The DNA for the CDR3 is TGCGCCAGCAAGTGGGACAGGGCGAACACCGGGGAGCTGTTTTTT. It specifies CASKWDRANTGELFF. V is TRBV4-1 and J is TRBJ2-2, with TRBD1 matching over 9 bases. Germline assignment: CDR1 MGHRA and CDR2 YSYEKL. With 7 bases clipped from V and 0 bases from J, the junction kept 3 bases outside the gene matches. The CDR3 covers 15 residues.

In its sample, this clone was seen a few times. This chain uses TRBV5-1 with TRBJ2-7; possible D gene TRBD1, 5 bases. V lost 3 bases to trimming and J lost 3 bases, with 7 bases between them. The CDR3 is 12 residues long. CDR1 is SGHRS and CDR2 is YFSETQ in the germline V gene. CDR3 DNA sequence: TGCGCCAGCAGCTCGACAGACTACGAGCAGTACTTC. Protein sequence: CASSSTDYEQYF.

The rearrangement joins TRBV5-1 to TRBJ2-7; 8 positions agree with TRBD1. Unmatched junction bases numbered 10, after V lost 4 bases and J lost 7 bases. The CDR3 has 14 amino acids. CDR1 is SGHRS, CDR2 YFSETQ, per germline. The CDR3 loop is CASSDVQGAGEQYF. CDR3 in DNA: TGCGCCAGCAGCGACGTCCAGGGGGCGGGAGAGCAGTACTTC. The full variable domain, its missing parts supplied by reference TRBV5-1 and TRBJ2-7, is KAGVTQTPRYLIKTRGQQVTLSCSPISGHRSVSWYQQTPGQGLQFLFEYFSETQRNKGNFPGRFSGRQFSNSRSEMNVSTLELGDSALYLCASSDVQGAGEQYFGPGTRLTVT.

CDR3 residues: CASSADGQNTGELFF. The CDR3, as DNA: TGCGCCAGCAGCGCTGACGGACAGAACACCGGGGAGCTGTTTTTT. V usage is TRBV5-1 and J usage is TRBJ2-2, with TRBD1 as a possible D gene (5 bases). The CDR3 is 15 residues long. Trimming removed 4 bases from V and 1 base from J, with 11 bases in between. The V gene's germline CDR1 is SGHRS and CDR2 YFSETQ.

Comments on this clone: One base away lies a much larger clone, so this may be a sequencing read error. Other DNA sequences in this sample translate to the same CDR3. The chain combines TRBV29-1 with TRBJ1-1; possibly TRBD1 for D (6 bases). The V end lost 7 bases, the J end lost 2 bases, and 11 bases lay between the germline ends. Germline assignment: CDR1 SQVTM and CDR2 ANQGSEA. CDR3 size: 12 residues. CDR3 coding DNA: TGCAGCGCGGGGGGCCGTAACACTGAAGCTTTCTTT. Its protein is CSAGGRNTEAFF. The complete variable domain, with remaining parts taken from reference TRBV29-1 and TRBJ1-1, reads SAVISQKPSRDICQRGTSLTIQCQVDSQVTMMFWYRQQPGQSLTLIATANQGSEATYESGFVIDKFPISRPNLTFSTLTVSNMSPEDSSIYLCSAGGRNTEAFFGQGTRLTVV.

In its sample, this clone was seen a few times. Other DNA sequences in the sample encode the same CDR3. In DNA, the CDR3 is TGTGCCAGCAGCCACGGGACAGGGGGCTGGAACACTGAAGCTTTCTTT. Amino acids: CASSHGTGGWNTEAFF. The V and J genes are TRBV14 and TRBJ1-1, with 12 bases lining up with TRBD1. Germline trimming cut 3 bases from V and 1 base from J; bases unmatched to any gene: 3. This CDR3 has 16 amino acids. Germline CDR1 is SGHDN and CDR2 is FVKESK.

The V gene is TRBV30, the J gene TRBJ2-1, with D tentatively TRBD1 (5 bases). The CDR3 has 14 amino acids. Germline V CDR1 and CDR2: GTSNPN, SVGIG (reference sequence). The V and J ends lost 3 bases and 9 bases respectively, with 18 bases between them. The CDR3 loop is CAWRGQGSILEQFF. In nucleotides, the CDR3 is TGTGCCTGGAGAGGGCAGGGATCGATTCTTGAGCAGTTCTTC.

The J gene is TRBJ1-2, the V gene TRBV6-6; 7 bases align to TRBD1. With V trimmed by 4 bases and J by 2 bases, 4 bases remained unmatched. In germline, CDR1 is MNHNY, CDR2 SVGAGI (reference sequence). CDR3 size: 14 residues. The CDR3 loop reads CASSSGGTNYGYTF. The CDR3 DNA reads TGTGCCAGCAGTTCAGGGGGGACCAACTATGGCTACACCTTC.

V and J are TRBV5-1 and TRBJ2-2; tentatively, D is TRBD1 (7 bases). The germline CDR1 and CDR2 sequences are SGHRS and YFSETQ. Trimming pared 4 bases from V and 6 bases from J, leaving 16 bases between. There are 15 residues in the CDR3. The CDR3 nucleotides read TGCGCCAGCAGCCGTATTCAGGGGGGCGCCGGGGAGCTGTTTTTT. This sequence encodes CASSRIQGGAGELFF.

The CDR3 sequence is CASSTAGTPGANVLTF. The DNA of the CDR3 is TGTGCCAGTAGTACGGCAGGGACCCCTGGGGCCAACGTCCTGACTTTC. This chain joins TRBV19 and TRBJ2-6; D tentatively fits TRBD1 or TRBD2 (5 bases each). This CDR3 spans 16 amino acids. The V end lost 4 bases, the J end lost 2 bases, and 12 bases lay between the germline ends. Germline CDR1 LNHDA, CDR2 SQIVND (reference sequence).

The V and J genes are TRBV5-5 and TRBJ1-5; no definite D call. Trimming cost V 4 bases and J 4 bases, with 9 bases left between them. The V gene's germline CDR1 is SGHKS and CDR2 YYEKEE (reference sequence). The CDR3 has 13 amino acids. The chain's CDR3 is CASSRKDNQPQHF. The CDR3, as DNA: TGTGCCAGCAGCCGCAAGGATAATCAGCCCCAGCATTTT.

This clone was observed at least ten times. The chain combines TRBV5-1 with TRBJ2-7; no reliable D call. The CDR3 contains 13 residues. CDR1 SGHRS and CDR2 YFSETQ come from the germline V gene. V was clipped by 4 bases and J by 2 bases, with 10 bases between them. The CDR3 spells CASSAGSTYEQYF. The CDR3 DNA reads TGCGCCAGCAGCGCTGGATCCACCTACGAGCAGTACTTC.

The rearrangement links TRBV5-1 to TRBJ2-5, with D perhaps matching TRBD2 (6 bases). CDR1 is SGHRS, CDR2 YFSETQ, per germline. Trimming removed 3 bases from V and 5 bases from J, with 11 bases in between. The CDR3 extends over 13 amino acids. The CDR3 here is CASSSRTKETQYF. The CDR3 DNA sequence: TGCGCCAGCAGCTCTCGGACTAAGGAGACCCAGTACTTC.

The chain joins TRBV2 to TRBJ2-4; 9 positions agree with TRBD1. Germline V CDR1 and CDR2: SNHLY, FYNNEI. V gave up 4 bases and J gave up 3 bases; unmatched junction bases: 7. The CDR3 runs 16 residues. CDR3 in DNA: TGTGCCAGCAGTGGACTCCGGACAGGGGTCAAAAACATTCAGTACTTC. It specifies CASSGLRTGVKNIQYF.

As for this clone: Other nucleotide sequences from this sample produce the same CDR3. The chain joins TRBV5-1 to TRBJ2-1; D is ambiguous. Germline V gives CDR1 SGHRS, CDR2 YFSETQ. The CDR3 contains 12 residues. The V end lost 4 bases, the J end lost 3 bases, and 5 bases lay between the germline ends. CDR3 DNA sequence: TGCGCCAGCAGCCCGAACTACAATGAGCAGTTCTTC. As protein: CASSPNYNEQFF.

This chain uses TRBV7-2 with TRBJ1-2; D is undetermined. This CDR3 has 15 residues. The V end lost 4 bases, the J end lost 0 bases, and 12 bases lay between the germline ends. The germline gives CDR1 SGHTA, CDR2 FQGNSA. The CDR3 coding sequence is TGTGCCAGCAGCTCTTTCCGCCAAACTAACTATGGCTACACCTTC. Translated: CASSSFRQTNYGYTF.